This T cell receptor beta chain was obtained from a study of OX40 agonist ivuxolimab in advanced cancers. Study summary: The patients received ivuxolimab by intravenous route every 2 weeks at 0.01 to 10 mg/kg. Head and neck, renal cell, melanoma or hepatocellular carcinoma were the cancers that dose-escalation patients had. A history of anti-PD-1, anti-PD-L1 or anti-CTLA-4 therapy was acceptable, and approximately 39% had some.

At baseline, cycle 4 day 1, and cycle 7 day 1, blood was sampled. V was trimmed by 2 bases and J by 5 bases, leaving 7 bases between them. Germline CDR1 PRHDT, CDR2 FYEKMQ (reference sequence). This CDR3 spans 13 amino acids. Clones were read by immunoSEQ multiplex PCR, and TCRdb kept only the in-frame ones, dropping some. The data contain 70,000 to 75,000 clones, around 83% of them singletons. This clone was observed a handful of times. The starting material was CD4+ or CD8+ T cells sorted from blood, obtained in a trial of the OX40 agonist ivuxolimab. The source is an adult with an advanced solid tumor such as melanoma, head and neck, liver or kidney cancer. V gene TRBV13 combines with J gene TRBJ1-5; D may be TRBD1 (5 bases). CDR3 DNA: TGTGCCAGCAGCTTACAAGGGGATCAGCCCCAGCATTTT. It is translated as CASSLQGDQPQHF.